The source of this TCR beta chain is a study of cytomegalovirus exposure and HLA in healthy donors. PCR used 60 Vbeta primers and 13 Jbeta primers. The repertoire was sequenced with immunoSEQ multiplex PCR; TCRdb's copy has only in-frame clones and lacks some. The sample contains fewer than 250,000 clones, roughly 90% of which appear only once. Germline CDR1 is KGHSY and CDR2 is FQNENV. The CDR3 is made up of 16 amino acids. J gave up 6 bases and V 3 bases, and 10 bases lay outside the gene matches. This rearrangement joins TRBV16 to TRBJ2-2; the match to TRBD1 covers 7 bases. The material sequenced was PBMCs. The TCR sequence derives from a boy under 10 years old in good health and CMV-seronegative. This CDR3 reads CASSHRDRVVSGELFF. As DNA, the CDR3 is TGTGCCAGCAGCCATCGCGACAGGGTAGTGTCCGGGGAGCTGTTTTTT.